Listed here are 32 T cell receptor beta chains from one sample, sequenced in a study of beta chain features in type 1 diabetes. The study reverse transcribed the entire isolated RNA, so it sequenced expressed TCRB transcripts. TCRdb's copy holds only in-frame clones and misses some; the assay was immunoSEQ multiplex PCR. The top ten clones hold just under 0.04% of a sample with hundreds of thousands of clones, around an eighth of them seen once. Study results and caveats: Shorter TCRB CDR3s, moderately but significantly so, were found in Type 1 diabetes patients in all four CD4+ subsets.

These TCRs' antigens remain unknown. Sequencing input: naive CD4+ T cells from blood. Receptors originate from a man aged 18 to 29 with type 1 diabetes.

This chain uses TRBV7-2 with TRBJ2-1; TRBD2 matches 11 bases. In germline, CDR1 is SGHTA, CDR2 FQGNSA. CDR3 length equals 18 residues. V dropped 1 base and J dropped 8; count of bases not matched to a gene: 13. DNA of the CDR3: TGTGCCAGCAGCTTAGTTTTAACTAGCGGGAGTGGGGCACATGAGCAGTTCTTC. Translated: CASSLVLTSGSGAHEQFF.

The chain couples TRBV30 to TRBJ1-2; possibly TRBD1 for D (6 bases). The CDR3 contains 16 residues. Germline CDR1 GTSNPN, CDR2 SVGIG (reference sequence). V lost 0 bases and J 4 bases, leaving 18 bases between the germline ends. The CDR3 sequence is CAWSVQLNRDSYGYTF. The CDR3 nucleotides read TGTGCCTGGAGTGTACAATTGAACAGGGATTCCTATGGCTACACCTTC.

The chain recombines TRBV7-9 with TRBJ2-5; TRBD2 is a possible D gene (7 bases). This CDR3 spans 15 amino acids. V lost 3 bases and J lost 5, with 16 bases in between. Germline V lookup: CDR1 SEHNR, CDR2 FQNEAQ (reference sequence). The chain's CDR3 is CASSLGGGRWETQYF. CDR3 coding DNA: TGTGCCAGCAGCTTGGGAGGGGGACGATGGGAGACCCAGTACTTC.

This chain joins TRBV28 and TRBJ2-2; D is tentatively TRBD1 or TRBD2 (5 bases each). Looked up from germline, CDR1 is MDHEN and CDR2 is SYDVKM. This CDR3 is 15 amino acids long. Between the trimmed V and J ends, which lost 6 bases and 1 base, there was a span of 12 bases. The CDR3 sequence: CASSWGTVNTGELFF. DNA of the CDR3: TGTGCCAGCAGCTGGGGGACCGTGAACACCGGGGAGCTGTTTTTT.

This clone was counted a few times. The gene calls are TRBV5-6 and TRBJ2-5; D is perhaps TRBD2 (6 bases). Germline V gene data show CDR1 as SGHDT and CDR2 as YYEEEE. The CDR3 contains 15 residues. Trimming took 0 bases from V and 5 from J, leaving 14 bases between them. DNA for the CDR3: TGTGCCAGCAGCTTGGATGTGACGGGGAGGGAGACCCAGTACTTC. Encoded protein: CASSLDVTGRETQYF.

In this sample, this clone turned up a few times. The rearrangement links TRBV6-1 to TRBJ1-4, with D uncertain. Germline CDR1 and CDR2: MNHNS and SASEGT. This CDR3 has 11 residues. V was pared by 5 bases and J by 7 bases, with 5 bases between. CDR3 in amino acids: CASSRSEKLFF. DNA for the CDR3: TGTGCCAGCAGTCGGTCTGAAAAACTGTTTTTT.

V and J are TRBV9 and TRBJ2-6; D gene uncertain. The CDR3 totals 15 residues. The V gene lost 0 bases and the J gene lost 0 bases, with 4 bases spanning the gap. Looked up from germline, CDR1 is SGDLS and CDR2 is YYNGEE. CDR3 coding DNA: TGTGCCAGCAGCGTAGATAACTCTGGGGCCAACGTCCTGACTTTC. It yields the protein CASSVDNSGANVLTF.

With respect to this clone: Likely a read error: the CDR3 ends without its conserved phenylalanine or tryptophan. The DNA is omitted, as the CDR3 cannot be located on it reliably, and the CDR3 follows TCRdb's listing. The chain recombines TRBV28 with TRBJ2-6; the D segment call TRBD1 is taken from the table without a DNA check. Per the germline V gene, CDR1 is MDHEN and CDR2 is SYDVKM. Including both end residues, the CDR3 is 8 amino acids long. The CDR3 spells CASSFSWA.

J is TRBJ2-1 and V is TRBV2; D is perhaps TRBD1 or TRBD2 (5 bases each). V was pared by 2 bases and J by 3 bases, with 11 bases between. Germline lookup yields CDR1 SNHLY and CDR2 FYNNEI. The CDR3 is 15 amino acids. The CDR3 sequence is CASSEYEGNYNEQFF. CDR3 coding DNA: TGTGCCAGCAGTGAATATGAGGGGAACTACAATGAGCAGTTCTTC.

CDR3 loop: CASSVEGSLTPGEQYF. Here the CDR3 DNA reads TGTGCCAGCAGCGTAGAAGGTAGCTTAACTCCCGGCGAGCAGTACTTC. V and J are TRBV9 and TRBJ2-7; D is ambiguous. Trimming took off 0 bases at V and 6 bases at J, with 19 bases between the two ends. The germline gives CDR1 SGDLS, CDR2 YYNGEE. The CDR3 contains 16 residues.

The table lists this clone with a few counts. The same CDR3 arises from other DNA sequences in this sample as well. The chain is built from TRBV19 and TRBJ1-1; no clear D gene. V dropped 3 bases and J dropped 5 bases, with 7 bases sitting between them. Germline V gene data show CDR1 as LNHDA and CDR2 as SQIVND (reference sequence). The CDR3 extends over 12 amino acids. CDR3 DNA sequence: TGTGCCAGTAGTATTCGGGGTACTGAAGCTTTCTTT. As protein: CASSIRGTEAFF.

CDR3 in amino acids: CASSSGTGFEQYF. Written as DNA, the CDR3 is TGCGCCAGCAGCTCCGGGACAGGGTTCGAGCAGTACTTC. V and J are TRBV5-1 and TRBJ2-7; 9 bases are a match to TRBD1. V gave up 3 bases and J gave up 6 bases; unmatched junction bases: 4. This CDR3 comprises 13 residues. Germline lookup yields CDR1 SGHRS and CDR2 YFSETQ.

This clone was detected only a few times. The chain has TRBV7-6 and TRBJ1-5; D uncertain. The CDR3 has 14 amino acids. Germline-derived CDR1 and CDR2 are SGHVS and FNYEAQ. V was clipped by 3 bases and J by 7 bases, with 13 bases between them. The CDR3 is CASSFEVLGQPQHF. The CDR3, as DNA: TGTGCCAGCAGCTTCGAAGTGTTGGGGCAGCCCCAGCATTTT.

This chain links TRBV2 with TRBJ2-1, with TRBD2 matching 7 bases. The germline V gene encodes CDR1 SNHLY and CDR2 FYNNEI. The trim removed 3 bases at V and 4 bases at J, leaving 3 bases unmatched. The CDR3 spans 14 residues. The CDR3: CASSEGAGYNEQFF. In DNA form, the CDR3 reads TGTGCCAGCAGTGAGGGAGCGGGGTACAATGAGCAGTTCTTC.

The rearrangement joins TRBV29-1 to TRBJ1-2, with 7 bases that match TRBD1. J gave up 1 base and V 3 bases, and 5 bases lay outside the gene matches. CDR1 and CDR2 (germline): SQVTM, ANQGSEA. The length of the CDR3 is 14 residues. CDR3 nucleotide sequence: TGCAGCGTTGAGGAGGACAGGAGTAACTATGGCTACACCTTC. Protein: CSVEEDRSNYGYTF.

This clone was found a few times. V usage is TRBV21-1 and J usage is TRBJ2-3; TRBD1 is the table's D call and was not checked against the DNA. TRBV21-1 is a pseudogene segment. The length of the CDR3 is 14 residues. CDR3 amino acids: CASRQGVGTDTQYF. The CDR3, as DNA: TGTGCCAGCAGACAGGGGGTGGGCACAGATACGCAGTATTTT.

In DNA, the CDR3 is TGTGCCAGCAGTTCCAGAGGGGTGGAGGGGAACATTCAGTACTTC. The encoded protein is CASSSRGVEGNIQYF. V is TRBV27 and J is TRBJ2-4, with TRBD2 as a possible D gene (6 bases). Trimming stripped 4 bases from V and 7 bases from J, with 17 bases between. Per the germline V gene, CDR1 is MNHEY and CDR2 is SMNVEV (reference sequence). There are 15 residues in the CDR3.

The chain carries TRBV29-1 and TRBJ2-7; 8 positions agree with TRBD2. This CDR3 spans 14 amino acids. The germline gives CDR1 SQVTM, CDR2 ANQGSEA. The ends lost 3 bases at V and 5 bases at J; junction bases unmatched: 9. The CDR3 loop reads CSVDESGSWDEQYF. The CDR3 DNA reads as TGCAGCGTTGACGAGAGCGGGAGCTGGGACGAGCAGTACTTC.

This clone was seen a handful of times. The chain uses TRBV13 and TRBJ2-5; no clear D. CDR1 and CDR2 (germline): PRHDT, FYEKMQ (reference sequence). Trimming took off 5 bases at V and 5 bases at J, with 12 bases between the two ends. The CDR3 consists of 13 residues. The CDR3 sequence: CASSTGSPETQYF. Written as DNA, the CDR3 is TGTGCCAGCAGCACTGGGTCCCCGGAGACCCAGTACTTC.

This clone was seen more than once but under ten times. This sequence joins TRBV4-2 and TRBJ1-6; D gene unclear. Germline values: CDR1 LGHNA, CDR2 YNFKEQ. The V end was cut by 0 bases, the J end by 0 bases, with 12 bases between. The CDR3 runs 18 residues. For the CDR3, the DNA is TGTGCCAGCAGCCAAGAGGCTCTCCGTTACTCCTATAATTCACCCCTCCACTTT. Residues: CASSQEALRYSYNSPLHF.

This chain links TRBV29-1 with TRBJ1-1; D is uncertain. Trimming cost V 4 bases and J 1 base, with 7 bases left between them. The CDR3 runs 12 residues. Germline V gene lookup returns CDR1 SQVTM and CDR2 ANQGSEA. CDR3 nucleotide sequence: TGCAGCGTTGGGCGGAGGAACACTGAAGCTTTCTTT. It encodes CSVGRRNTEAFF.

This clone was picked up a small number of times. The chain combines TRBV13 with TRBJ1-2; 7 nucleotides align to TRBD1. J gave up 4 bases and V 5 bases, and 7 bases lay outside the gene matches. Germline V CDR1 and CDR2: PRHDT, FYEKMQ (reference sequence). This CDR3 has 14 residues. CDR3 in DNA: TGTGCCAGCAGCCTTAGGGGGCCGGGCTATGGCTACACCTTC. Its protein product is CASSLRGPGYGYTF.

CDR3 residues: CASSSQPSYEQYF. CDR3 nucleotides: TGTGCCAGCAGTTCGCAGCCCTCCTACGAGCAGTACTTC. V usage is TRBV6-5 and J usage is TRBJ2-7, with D hard to call. The length of the CDR3 is 13 residues. With 4 bases removed from V and 0 bases from J, the gap between germline ends came to 7 bases. Germline CDR1 reads MNHEY; CDR2 reads SVGAGI.

In its sample, this clone was seen a few times. The rearrangement links TRBV9 to TRBJ2-5, with TRBD2 as a possible D gene (5 bases). From germline, CDR1 is SGDLS and CDR2 YYNGEE. The germline V and J ends were trimmed by 7 bases and 3 bases, with 16 bases remaining between them. The CDR3 consists of 14 residues. CDR3 in DNA: TGTGCCAGCGGGAACCCCCCGGGGAAAGAGACCCAGTACTTC. This sequence encodes CASGNPPGKETQYF.

The chain joins TRBV5-1 to TRBJ2-1, with 13 bases fitting TRBD2. CDR1 SGHRS and CDR2 YFSETQ come from the germline V gene. This CDR3 spans 15 amino acids. V was pared by 4 bases and J by 10 bases, with 8 bases of the junction left unmatched. CDR3 region: CASSNGLAGVGEQFF. The CDR3 coding sequence is TGCGCCAGCAGCAATGGACTAGCGGGAGTGGGAGAGCAGTTCTTC.

This clone has just a few counts. The CDR3 sequence is CASSFFRAGANVLTF. For the CDR3, the DNA is TGCGCCAGCAGCTTTTTCAGGGCCGGGGCCAACGTCCTGACTTTC. The chain couples TRBV5-1 to TRBJ2-6, with D tentatively TRBD1 (5 bases). Between the trimmed V and J ends, which lost 2 bases and 4 bases, there was a span of 10 bases. This CDR3 has 15 residues. CDR1 and CDR2 from the germline V gene are SGHRS and YFSETQ.

This clone has only a few counts. V and J are TRBV11-2 and TRBJ2-7, with D possibly being TRBD2 (5 bases). The CDR3 sequence is 16 residues long. V shed 4 bases and J shed 5 bases, with 21 bases lying between them. In germline, CDR1 is SGHAT, CDR2 FQNNGV. The CDR3 DNA follows: TGTGCCAGCAGCTCCAAAGAGGGAGCGCCAGGCGACGAGCAGTACTTC. Its translation is CASSSKEGAPGDEQYF.

This clone was counted a few times. Different DNA sequences within this sample yield the same CDR3. V gene TRBV2 combines with J gene TRBJ2-3; no definite D call. The CDR3 consists of 13 residues. Germline V gives CDR1 SNHLY, CDR2 FYNNEI. Trimming removed 2 bases at V and 0 bases at J, with 3 bases between. The chain's CDR3 is CASSETSTDTQYF. CDR3 sequence (DNA): TGTGCCAGCAGTGAAACAAGCACAGATACGCAGTATTTT.

This clone was seen a handful of times. The rearrangement joins TRBV30 to TRBJ1-6; the match to TRBD1 covers 7 bases. CDR1 is GTSNPN and CDR2 is SVGIG in the germline V gene (reference sequence). V shed 0 bases, J shed 10 bases, and the junction held 9 bases outside the gene matches. The CDR3 is made up of 15 amino acids. CDR3 bases: TGTGCCTGGAGTGTTAGCCTTACAGGGGACTCACCCCTCCACTTT. Translated: CAWSVSLTGDSPLHF.

The rearrangement links TRBV2 to TRBJ2-5; D perhaps matches TRBD1 (6 bases). Germline-derived CDR1 and CDR2 are SNHLY and FYNNEI. This CDR3 has 13 amino acids. V shed 8 bases and J shed 5 bases, with 15 bases lying between them. CDR3 DNA: TGTGCCAGCCAACAGGGACCCGGTGAGACCCAGTACTTC. It codes for CASQQGPGETQYF. Looking up the rest from reference TRBV2 and TRBJ2-5 gives the full variable domain: EPEVTQTPSHQVTQMGQEVILRCVPISNHLYFYWYRQILGQKVEFLVSFYNNEISEKSEIFDDQFSVERPDGSNFTLKIRSTKLEDSAMYFCASQQGPGETQYFGPGTRLLVL.

This chain links TRBV29-1 with TRBJ1-2; D gene uncertain. V lost 4 bases and J 6 bases, leaving 6 bases between the germline ends. The CDR3 spans 10 residues. In germline, CDR1 is SQVTM, CDR2 ANQGSEA. In nucleotides, the CDR3 is TGCAGCGTTGGCCCGGATGGCTACACCTTC. Translation gives CSVGPDGYTF.

This sequence joins TRBV6-5 and TRBJ2-7; maybe TRBD1 (7 bases). The germline V gene encodes CDR1 MNHEY and CDR2 SVGAGI. The ends were cut back, 8 bases at V and 6 bases at J, with 17 bases in the middle. The CDR3 consists of 13 residues. In DNA, the CDR3 is TGTGCCAGCCTGCAGGGGGGTTTTGGCGAGCAGTACTTC. Amino acids: CASLQGGFGEQYF.